This TCR beta chain was captured in a study of neurological immune-mediated disorders. Via MiXCR, TCRdb re-called the 5' RACE reads, giving one row per CDR3 protein. In the table there are over 55,000 distinct CDR3 sequences, about 8.9% of which are singletons. A remark on this clonotype: Its antigen is still unknown. Germline and junction disagree at one end, which may indicate a read error.

The sample's time point: longitudinal time-point 2. Germline V gives CDR1 SGDLS, CDR2 YYNGEE. The CDR3 runs to 16 residues. Broader study findings: Expanded clones shared no CDR3 amino acid sequences across subjects, suggesting private repertoires in all groups.

The specimen was PBMCs. This clonotype originated in a man between 25 and 39 years old in good health. The chain has TRBV9 and TRBJ2-2; possible D gene TRBD2, 5 bases. This CDR3 is CTSSVGERANTGELFF. DNA of the CDR3: TGTACCAGCAGCGTGGGCGAGAGGGCCAACACCGGGGAGCTGTTTTTT.